The present entry profiles one TCR beta chain with its context. Its antigen is still unknown. The V gene's germline CDR1 is SQVTM and CDR2 ANQGSEA. The CDR3 sequence is 12 residues long. V shed 7 bases, J shed 4 bases, and the junction held 6 bases outside the gene matches. This sample was included in a study of blood T cells in healthy people across ages. Notes on the study in general: Unknown CMV status may confound age-related changes in expanded clones.

A sample-barcoded 5' primer and a J-beta primer mix were used in a second PCR of about 6 to 12 cycles. One entry per CDR3 protein, called by TCRdb with MiXCR from the 5' RACE reads. Counted here are about 1.1 million distinct CDR3 sequences, under 40% occurring once; the ten biggest clones make up 10% to 15%. Sequenced material: blood. The clonotype originates from a man aged 18 to 29 in good health. The genes are TRBV29-1 and TRBJ1-2; 7 bases fit TRBD1. CDR3 nucleotide sequence: TGCAGCGCCCTACAGGGGATCTATGGCTACACCTTC. It specifies CSALQGIYGYTF.